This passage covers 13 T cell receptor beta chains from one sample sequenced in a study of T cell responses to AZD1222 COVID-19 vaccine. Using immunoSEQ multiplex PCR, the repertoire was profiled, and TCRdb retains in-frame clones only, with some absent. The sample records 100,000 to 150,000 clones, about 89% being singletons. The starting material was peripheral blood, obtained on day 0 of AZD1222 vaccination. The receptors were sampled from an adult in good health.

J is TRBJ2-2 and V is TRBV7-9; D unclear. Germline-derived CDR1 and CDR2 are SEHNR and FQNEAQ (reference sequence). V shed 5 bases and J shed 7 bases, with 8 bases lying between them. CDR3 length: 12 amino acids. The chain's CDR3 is CASSPTVGELFF. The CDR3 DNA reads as TGTGCCAGCAGCCCGACCGTCGGGGAGCTGTTTTTT.

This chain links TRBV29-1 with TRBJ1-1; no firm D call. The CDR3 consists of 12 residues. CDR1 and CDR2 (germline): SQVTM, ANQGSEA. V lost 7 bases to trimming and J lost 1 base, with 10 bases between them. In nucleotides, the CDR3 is TGCAGCGCTGGGCGTTCGAACACTGAAGCTTTCTTT. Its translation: CSAGRSNTEAFF. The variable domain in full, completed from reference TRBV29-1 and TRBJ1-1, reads SAVISQKPSRDICQRGTSLTIQCQVDSQVTMMFWYRQQPGQSLTLIATANQGSEATYESGFVIDKFPISRPNLTFSTLTVSNMSPEDSSIYLCSAGRSNTEAFFGQGTRLTVV.

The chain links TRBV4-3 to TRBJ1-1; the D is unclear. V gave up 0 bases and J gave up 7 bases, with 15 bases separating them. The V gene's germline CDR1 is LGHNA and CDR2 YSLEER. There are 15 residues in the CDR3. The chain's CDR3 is CASSQEVSAAVEAFF. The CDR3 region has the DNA TGCGCCAGCAGCCAAGAGGTCTCGGCGGCTGTTGAAGCTTTCTTT.

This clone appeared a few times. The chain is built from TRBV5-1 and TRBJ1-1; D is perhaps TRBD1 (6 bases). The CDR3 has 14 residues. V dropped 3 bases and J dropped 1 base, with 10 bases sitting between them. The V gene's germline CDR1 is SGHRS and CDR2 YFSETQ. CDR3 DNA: TGCGCCAGCAGCTGGGGGACACCGAACACTGAAGCTTTCTTT. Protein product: CASSWGTPNTEAFF. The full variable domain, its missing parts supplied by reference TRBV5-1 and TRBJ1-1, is KAGVTQTPRYLIKTRGQQVTLSCSPISGHRSVSWYQQTPGQGLQFLFEYFSETQRNKGNFPGRFSGRQFSNSRSEMNVSTLELGDSALYLCASSWGTPNTEAFFGQGTRLTVV.

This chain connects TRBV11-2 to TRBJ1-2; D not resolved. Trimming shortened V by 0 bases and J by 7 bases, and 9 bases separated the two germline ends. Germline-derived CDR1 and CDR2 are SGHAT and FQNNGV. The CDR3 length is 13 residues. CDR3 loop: CASSLEPRSGYTF. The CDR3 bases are TGTGCCAGCAGCTTAGAACCCCGGTCTGGCTACACCTTC.

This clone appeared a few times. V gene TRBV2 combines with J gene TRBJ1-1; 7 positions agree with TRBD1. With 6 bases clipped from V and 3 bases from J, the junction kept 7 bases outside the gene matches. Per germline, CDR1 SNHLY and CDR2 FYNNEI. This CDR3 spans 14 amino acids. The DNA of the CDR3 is TGTGCCAGCAGATTGGACAGGCCGGACACTGAAGCTTTCTTT. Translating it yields CASRLDRPDTEAFF. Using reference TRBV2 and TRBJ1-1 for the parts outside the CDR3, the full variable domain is EPEVTQTPSHQVTQMGQEVILRCVPISNHLYFYWYRQILGQKVEFLVSFYNNEISEKSEIFDDQFSVERPDGSNFTLKIRSTKLEDSAMYFCASRLDRPDTEAFFGQGTRLTVV.

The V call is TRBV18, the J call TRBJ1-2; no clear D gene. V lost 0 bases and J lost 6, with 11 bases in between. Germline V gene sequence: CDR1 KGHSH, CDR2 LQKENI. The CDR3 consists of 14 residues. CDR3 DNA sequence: TGTGCCAGCTCACCACCGGATTTACGGGATGGCTACACCTTC. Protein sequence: CASSPPDLRDGYTF.

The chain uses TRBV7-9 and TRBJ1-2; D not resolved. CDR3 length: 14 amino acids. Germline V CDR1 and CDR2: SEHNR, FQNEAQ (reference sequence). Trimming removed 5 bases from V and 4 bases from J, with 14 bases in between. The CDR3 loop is CASSAPGEGYGYTF. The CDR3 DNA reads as TGTGCCAGCAGCGCCCCCGGTGAGGGCTATGGCTACACCTTC.

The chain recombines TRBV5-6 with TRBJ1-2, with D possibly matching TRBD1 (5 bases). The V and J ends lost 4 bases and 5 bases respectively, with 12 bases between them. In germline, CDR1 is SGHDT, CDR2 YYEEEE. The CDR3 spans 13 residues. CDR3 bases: TGTGCCAGCAGCAGGGACGGGCCTTATGGCTACACCTTC. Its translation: CASSRDGPYGYTF.

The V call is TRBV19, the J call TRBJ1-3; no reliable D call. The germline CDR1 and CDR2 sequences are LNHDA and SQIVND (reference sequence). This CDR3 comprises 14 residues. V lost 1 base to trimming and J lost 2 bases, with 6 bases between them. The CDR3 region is CASSIGGTGNTIYF. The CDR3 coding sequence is TGTGCCAGTAGTATAGGGGGAACTGGAAACACCATATATTTT.

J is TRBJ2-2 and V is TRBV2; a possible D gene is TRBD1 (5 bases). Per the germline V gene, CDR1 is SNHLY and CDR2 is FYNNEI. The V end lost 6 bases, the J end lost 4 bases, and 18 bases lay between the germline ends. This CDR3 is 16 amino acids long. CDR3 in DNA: TGTGCCAGCAGGAGAGTTGTTGGGGCGACCACCGGGGAGCTGTTTTTT. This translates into CASRRVVGATTGELFF.

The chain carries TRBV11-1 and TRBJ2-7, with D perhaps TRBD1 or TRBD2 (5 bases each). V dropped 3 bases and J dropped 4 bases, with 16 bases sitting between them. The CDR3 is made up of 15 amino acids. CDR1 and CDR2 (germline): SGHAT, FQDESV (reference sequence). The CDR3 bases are TGTGCCAGCAGCTTTACCAACGGGGACCTATACGAGCAGTACTTC. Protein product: CASSFTNGDLYEQYF.

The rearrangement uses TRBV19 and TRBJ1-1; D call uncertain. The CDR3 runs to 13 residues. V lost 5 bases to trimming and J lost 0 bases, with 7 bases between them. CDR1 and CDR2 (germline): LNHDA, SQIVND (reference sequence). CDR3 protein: CASSDRLNTEAFF. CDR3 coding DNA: TGTGCCAGTAGTGATCGGTTGAACACTGAAGCTTTCTTT.